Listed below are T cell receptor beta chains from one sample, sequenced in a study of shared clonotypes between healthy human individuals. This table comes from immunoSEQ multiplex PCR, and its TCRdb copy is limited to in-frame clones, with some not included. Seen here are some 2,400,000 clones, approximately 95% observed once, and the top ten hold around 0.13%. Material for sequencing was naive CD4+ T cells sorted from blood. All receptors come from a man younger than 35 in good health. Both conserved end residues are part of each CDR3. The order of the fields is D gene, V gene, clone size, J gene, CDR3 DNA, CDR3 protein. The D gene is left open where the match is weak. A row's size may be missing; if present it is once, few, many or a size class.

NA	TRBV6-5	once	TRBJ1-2	TGTGCCAGCAGGGCAGGAAAAAACTATGGCTACACCTTC	CASRAGKNYGYTF
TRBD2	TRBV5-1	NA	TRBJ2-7	TGCGCCAGCAGCTCCGGGACTAGCGGGAGGCCCGGGAATCACGAGCAGTACTTC	CASSSGTSGRPGNHEQYF
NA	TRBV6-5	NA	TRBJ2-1	TGTGCCAGCAGTTACCTCGCGGACAGTGCCACCCCCGAGTTCTTC	CASSYLADSATPEFF
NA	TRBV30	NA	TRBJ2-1	TGTGCCTGGAGGGATACTCAAGGACTAATAGCCCACAATGAGCAGTTCTTC	CAWRDTQGLIAHNEQFF
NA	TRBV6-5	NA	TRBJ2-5	TGTGCCAGCAGTTACTCGAACAGCCTCCAAGAGACCCAGTACTTC	CASSYSNSLQETQYF
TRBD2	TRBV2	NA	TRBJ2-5	TGTGCCAGCAAGGGGATAGCGGGAGGTGGTGAGACCCAGTACTTC	CASKGIAGGGETQYF
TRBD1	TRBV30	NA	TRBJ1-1	TGTGCCTGGACGGGACAGGAGAAGCTTGAAGCTTTCTTT	CAWTGQEKLEAFF
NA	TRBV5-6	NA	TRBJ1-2	TGTGCCAGCAGCTTGGGACAGCCTTACTATGGCTACACCTTC	CASSLGQPYYGYTF
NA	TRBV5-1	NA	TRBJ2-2	TGCGCCAGCAGCTTGGACCCGGGGACGAACACCGGGGAGCTGTTTTTT	CASSLDPGTNTGELFF
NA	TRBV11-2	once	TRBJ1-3	TGTGCCAGCAGCTCCGGGTCCATCTCTGGAAACACCATATATTTT	CASSSGSISGNTIYF
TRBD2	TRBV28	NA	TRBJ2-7	TGTGCCAGCAGTTCTAGACTAGCAGCCTTTAAAGAGCAGTACTTC	CASSSRLAAFKEQYF
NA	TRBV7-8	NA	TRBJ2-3	TGTGCCAGCAGCTCGGTTCGACCCGTCACAGATACGCAGTATTTT	CASSSVRPVTDTQYF
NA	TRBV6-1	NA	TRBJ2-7	TGTGCCAGCAGTGAAGGCTCCCGGGGGGCCTCTGACTCCTACGAGCAGTACTTC	CASSEGSRGASDSYEQYF
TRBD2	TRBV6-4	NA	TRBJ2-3	TGTGCCAGCAGTCACTCTAGCGGGGGGACAGATACGCAGTATTTT	CASSHSSGGTDTQYF
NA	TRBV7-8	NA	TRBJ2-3	TGTGCCAGCAGCGTCGGAAAAATCGCAGATACGCAGTATTTT	CASSVGKIADTQYF
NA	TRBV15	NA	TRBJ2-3	TGTGCCACCAGCAGAGCCCAAGATACGCAGTATTTT	CATSRAQDTQYF
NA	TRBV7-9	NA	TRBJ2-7	TGTGCCAGCAGCTCCCTTGGAACCTACGAGCAGTACTTC	CASSSLGTYEQYF
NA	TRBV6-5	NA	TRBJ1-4	TGTGCCAGCAGTTACTCGGGGGCCTCTAATGAAAAACTGTTTTTT	CASSYSGASNEKLFF
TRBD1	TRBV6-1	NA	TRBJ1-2	TGTGCCAGCAGTGAAGCGGGGACAGGGACGAACTATGGCTACACCTTC	CASSEAGTGTNYGYTF
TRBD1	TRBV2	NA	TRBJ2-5	TGTGCCAGCAGCTACCGGGACAGGGGGCTAGGAGAGACCCAGTACTTC	CASSYRDRGLGETQYF
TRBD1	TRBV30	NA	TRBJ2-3	TGTGCTCAGGACAGGGACACAGATACGCAGTATTTT	CAQDRDTDTQYF
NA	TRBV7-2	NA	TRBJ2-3	TGTGCCAGCAGCCGAGGGACACTAAGCACAGATACGCAGTATTTT	CASSRGTLSTDTQYF